The 29 T cell receptor beta chains presented below share a single source sample, sequenced in a study of OX40 agonist ivuxolimab in advanced cancers. Data came from immunoSEQ multiplex PCR; TCRdb stores just in-frame clones and leaves some out. Among around 76,000 clones listed, 80% to 90% were seen once. The sequences come from CD4+ or CD8+ T cells sorted from blood, collected in a trial of the OX40 agonist ivuxolimab. These receptors all stem from an adult with an advanced solid tumor such as melanoma, head and neck, liver or kidney cancer.

The chain is built from TRBV6-6 and TRBJ1-1; 7 bases map to TRBD1. The CDR3 runs 13 residues. Looked up from germline, CDR1 is MNHNY and CDR2 is SVGAGI (reference sequence). Trimming cost V 5 bases and J 11 bases; bases outside gene matches: 11. The CDR3 coding sequence is TGTGCCAGCAGTCATACAGGGGTAGGGTGGGCTTTCTTT. Its protein is CASSHTGVGWAFF.

The rearrangement links TRBV28 to TRBJ1-2; possible D gene TRBD1, 5 bases. Per the germline V gene, CDR1 is MDHEN and CDR2 is SYDVKM. Trimming cost V 8 bases and J 6 bases, with 22 bases left between them. There are 15 residues in the CDR3. The CDR3 region is CASGGRQPRRDGYTF. The CDR3 DNA follows: TGTGCCAGCGGGGGAAGACAGCCTAGGAGGGATGGCTACACCTTC.

In its sample, this clone was seen a few times. The chain employs TRBV5-1 and TRBJ1-2, with unresolved D. CDR1 is SGHRS, CDR2 YFSETQ, per germline. There are 15 residues in the CDR3. Trimming took 1 base from V and 6 from J, leaving 16 bases between them. The CDR3 sequence is CASSLFGEARNGYTF. For the CDR3, the DNA is TGCGCCAGCAGCTTGTTCGGGGAGGCTCGGAATGGCTACACCTTC.

The rearrangement joins TRBV5-1 to TRBJ1-6; no clear D gene. CDR1 is SGHRS and CDR2 is YFSETQ in the germline V gene. V was clipped by 1 base and J by 5 bases, with 10 bases between them. There are 15 residues in the CDR3. This CDR3 is CASSLRPVDNSPLHF. The CDR3 DNA reads TGCGCCAGCAGCTTGCGGCCAGTTGATAATTCACCCCTCCACTTT. The whole variable domain, filled in from reference TRBV5-1 and TRBJ1-6, reads KAGVTQTPRYLIKTRGQQVTLSCSPISGHRSVSWYQQTPGQGLQFLFEYFSETQRNKGNFPGRFSGRQFSNSRSEMNVSTLELGDSALYLCASSLRPVDNSPLHFGNGTRLTVT.

The J gene is TRBJ2-7, the V gene TRBV6-5; D is undetermined. The V end lost 10 bases, the J end lost 2 bases, and 9 bases lay between the germline ends. The CDR3 runs 11 residues. CDR1 is MNHEY, CDR2 SVGAGI, per germline. The CDR3 sequence is CATQTPYEQYF. For the CDR3, the DNA is TGTGCCACCCAAACCCCCTACGAGCAGTACTTC.

CDR3 in amino acids: CASTWSGANTGELFF. The DNA of the CDR3 is TGTGCCAGCACGTGGTCAGGGGCGAACACCGGGGAGCTGTTTTTT. This chain connects TRBV2 to TRBJ2-2, with D perhaps TRBD1 (6 bases). Trimming cost V 7 bases and J 0 bases, with 12 bases left between them. This CDR3 contains 15 residues. Germline loops: CDR1 SNHLY, CDR2 FYNNEI.

This chain joins TRBV7-2 and TRBJ2-7; perhaps TRBD2 as D (6 bases). The CDR3 is 17 amino acids. Germline CDR1 SGHTA, CDR2 FQGNSA. V was trimmed by 4 bases and J by 5 bases, leaving 24 bases between them. CDR3 protein: CASSSSLSTSRGHEQYF. The CDR3, as DNA: TGTGCCAGCAGCTCCAGCCTATCGACTAGTAGAGGCCACGAGCAGTACTTC.

The chain couples TRBV15 to TRBJ2-3; 7 nucleotides match TRBD1. Germline CDR1 and CDR2: LNHNV and YYDKDF (reference sequence). This CDR3 has 15 amino acids. J was trimmed by 2 bases and V by 8 bases; bases with no gene match: 10. The CDR3 region has the DNA TGTGCCACCGCCCCTATAGACAGGGACACAGATACGCAGTATTTT. Translation gives CATAPIDRDTDTQYF.

This clone was seen a few times. V is TRBV4-1 and J is TRBJ1-4; 7 bases align to TRBD1. The V and J ends lost 2 bases and 4 bases, in that order; junction bases with no gene match: 4. Germline values: CDR1 MGHRA, CDR2 YSYEKL. The CDR3 length is 15 residues. This CDR3 is CASSQRGQINEKLFF. CDR3 bases: TGCGCCAGCAGCCAACGGGGACAGATTAATGAAAAACTGTTTTTT.

The chain employs TRBV27 and TRBJ2-1; a weak D match, TRBD2 (6 bases). The V and J ends lost 6 bases and 7 bases respectively, with 13 bases between them. This CDR3 has 13 amino acids. Germline CDR1 reads MNHEY; CDR2 reads SMNVEV (reference sequence). The CDR3 spells CASSLGTQNEQFF. The CDR3 nucleotides are TGTGCCAGCAGCCTAGGGACTCAGAATGAGCAGTTCTTC.

V gene TRBV18 combines with J gene TRBJ2-5; the match to TRBD1 covers 7 bases. Germline values: CDR1 KGHSH, CDR2 LQKENI. Trimming cost V 3 bases and J 3 bases; bases outside gene matches: 4. The length of the CDR3 is 14 residues. This CDR3 reads CASSPRDREETQYF. The CDR3 DNA follows: TGTGCCAGCTCACCCCGGGACAGAGAAGAGACCCAGTACTTC.

The V call is TRBV6-5, the J call TRBJ1-5; 9 positions match TRBD1. With V trimmed by 6 bases and J by 6 bases, 9 bases remained unmatched. The CDR3 extends over 15 amino acids. CDR1 MNHEY and CDR2 SVGAGI come from the germline V gene. The CDR3 is CASSPTGGLVQPQHF. CDR3 DNA: TGTGCCAGCAGCCCGACAGGGGGTTTGGTTCAGCCCCAGCATTTT.

The chain has TRBV4-2 and TRBJ1-2, with a tentative D call TRBD1 (5 bases). Germline assignment: CDR1 LGHNA and CDR2 YNFKEQ. The ends were cut back, 5 bases at V and 3 bases at J, with 10 bases in the middle. CDR3 length: 13 residues. CDR3 sequence (DNA): TGTGCCAGCAGCTCCGCGACAGACTATGGCTACACCTTC. The encoded protein is CASSSATDYGYTF.

The V and J genes are TRBV11-2 and TRBJ2-7; TRBD2 matches 9 bases. CDR3 length equals 15 residues. J lost 2 bases, V lost 5 bases, and 7 bases had no gene match. Germline CDR1 and CDR2: SGHAT and FQNNGV. The CDR3 protein is CASSPKRGATYEQYF. For the CDR3, the DNA is TGTGCCAGCAGCCCTAAGCGGGGGGCAACCTACGAGCAGTACTTC.

The chain uses TRBV11-2 and TRBJ1-5; TRBD1 matches at 8 bases. This CDR3 region has 13 residues. CDR1 and CDR2 from the germline V gene are SGHAT and FQNNGV. The ends lost 5 bases at V and 6 bases at J; junction bases unmatched: 3. The CDR3 DNA reads TGTGCCAGCAGCATGGACAGGGCTCAGCCCCAGCATTTT. Translating it yields CASSMDRAQPQHF.

The chain is built from TRBV5-6 and TRBJ2-2; D is ambiguous. Trimming took 4 bases from V and 0 from J, leaving 10 bases between them. Per the germline V gene, CDR1 is SGHDT and CDR2 is YYEEEE. The CDR3 spans 15 residues. Here the CDR3 DNA reads TGTGCCAGCAGCCGTGGGCAGTCGAACACCGGGGAGCTGTTTTTT. This gives the protein CASSRGQSNTGELFF.

This clone was recorded a few times. This chain uses TRBV18 with TRBJ1-2; 7 bases are a match to TRBD1. The CDR3 is made up of 13 amino acids. Germline trimming cut 4 bases from V and 4 bases from J; bases unmatched to any gene: 3. The germline V gene has CDR1 KGHSH and CDR2 LQKENI. CDR3 region: CASSLDRVYGYTF. The CDR3 bases are TGTGCCAGCTCACTAGACAGGGTCTATGGCTACACCTTC.

The rearrangement links TRBV9 to TRBJ2-1; the D gene could be TRBD1 or TRBD2 (5 bases each). The germline V gene encodes CDR1 SGDLS and CDR2 YYNGEE. There are 14 residues in the CDR3. V dropped 3 bases and J dropped 7 bases, with 14 bases sitting between them. In DNA, the CDR3 is TGTGCCAGCAGCGCCCAGCTTTGGGGGAATGAGCAGTTCTTC. Its translation: CASSAQLWGNEQFF. Variable domain in full (rest from reference TRBV9 and TRBJ2-1): DSGVTQTPKHLITATGQRVTLRCSPRSGDLSVYWYQQSLDQGLQFLIQYYNGEERAKGNILERFSAQQFPDLHSELNLSSLELGDSALYFCASSAQLWGNEQFFGPGTRLTVL.

The chain has TRBV6-6 and TRBJ2-7; a possible D gene is TRBD2 (6 bases). The V and J ends lost 2 bases and 0 bases respectively, with 11 bases between them. The germline V gene encodes CDR1 MNHNY and CDR2 SVGAGI (reference sequence). The CDR3 is 15 amino acids. The DNA for the CDR3 is TGTGCCAGCAGTTACCAGGGACTGAGCTCCTACGAGCAGTACTTC. Protein product: CASSYQGLSSYEQYF.

This clone was found a few times. V gene TRBV5-4 combines with J gene TRBJ1-1, with D unclear. CDR1 is SGHNT and CDR2 is YYREEE in the germline V gene (reference sequence). V was pared by 0 bases and J by 4 bases, with 10 bases between. CDR3 length equals 14 residues. The CDR3 bases are TGTGCCAGCAGCTTGGCCAACCGGGGCACTGAAGCTTTCTTT. Translation gives CASSLANRGTEAFF.

The chain is built from TRBV7-7 and TRBJ2-1, with D possibly TRBD2 on 5 matching bases. Trimming stripped 5 bases from V and 5 bases from J, with 10 bases between. Germline values: CDR1 SSHAT, CDR2 FNYEAQ (reference sequence). The CDR3 has 13 residues. The CDR3 DNA is TGTGCCAGCAGCCCGGGGATCGACAATGAGCAGTTCTTC. Translating it yields CASSPGIDNEQFF.

With regard to this clone: An end of the junction differs from the germline gene, which may be a read error. The gene calls are TRBV7-7 and TRBJ2-3, with D hard to call. The CDR3 runs to 14 residues. Per germline, CDR1 SSHAT and CDR2 FNYEAQ (reference sequence). CDR3 bases: TGTGCTAGCAGCCAAAACCCACACACAGATACGCAGTATTTT. This sequence encodes CASSQNPHTDTQYF.

This chain uses TRBV6-6 with TRBJ1-5, with D possibly being TRBD1 (6 bases). This CDR3 comprises 15 residues. V lost 8 bases and J lost 3, with 17 bases in between. CDR1 is MNHNY and CDR2 is SVGAGI in the germline V gene (reference sequence). Here the CDR3 reads CASSPPGANNQPQHF. CDR3 bases: TGTGCCAGCTCCCCCCCAGGGGCTAACAATCAGCCCCAGCATTTT.

The rearrangement joins TRBV5-4 to TRBJ2-1; 9 nucleotides align to TRBD2. The trim removed 4 bases at V and 9 bases at J, leaving 11 bases unmatched. This CDR3 contains 15 residues. Germline V lookup: CDR1 SGHNT, CDR2 YYREEE (reference sequence). In DNA, the CDR3 is TGTGCCAGCAGCGGGTGGCGGGGGGGCCAAGGTGAGCAGTTCTTC. As protein: CASSGWRGGQGEQFF.

The rearrangement links TRBV18 to TRBJ1-1; D may be TRBD1 (5 bases). V was shortened by 2 bases and J by 4 bases, with 14 bases between the two germline ends. The CDR3 spans 15 residues. The germline V gene encodes CDR1 KGHSH and CDR2 LQKENI. CDR3 sequence reads: CASSPVEGGGTEAFF. CDR3 in DNA: TGTGCCAGCTCACCAGTCGAGGGTGGGGGCACTGAAGCTTTCTTT. The whole variable domain, filled in from reference TRBV18 and TRBJ1-1, reads NAGVMQNPRHLVRRRGQEARLRCSPMKGHSHVYWYRQLPEEGLKFMVYLQKENIIDESGMPKERFSAEFPKEGPSILRIQQVVRGDSAAYFCASSPVEGGGTEAFFGQGTRLTVV.

This clone was seen only once. The chain couples TRBV15 to TRBJ2-4; no clear D. The CDR3 loop spans 12 amino acids. V shed 5 bases and J shed 9 bases, with 11 bases lying between them. CDR1 and CDR2 from the germline V gene are LNHNV and YYDKDF (reference sequence). The CDR3 protein is CATSGSGSIQYF. Here the CDR3 DNA reads TGTGCCACCAGCGGATCAGGAAGCATTCAGTACTTC. Using reference TRBV15 and TRBJ2-4 for the parts outside the CDR3, the full variable domain is DAMVIQNPRYQVTQFGKPVTLSCSQTLNHNVMYWYQQKSSQAPKLLFHYYDKDFNNEADTPDNFQSRRPNTSFCFLDIRSPGLGDTAMYLCATSGSGSIQYFGAGTRLSVL.

As regards this clone: A junction end diverges from the germline sequence, so it may reflect a read error. This sequence joins TRBV10-3 and TRBJ1-6, with 9 bases that match TRBD1. CDR1 is ENHRY, CDR2 SYGVKD, per germline. CDR3 length: 16 residues. CDR3: CASSFGQGLDNSPLHF. CDR3 sequence (DNA): TGTGCCAGCAGTTTCGGACAGGGGTTGGATAATTCACCCCTCCACTTT.

This chain joins TRBV7-9 and TRBJ2-5, with D perhaps matching TRBD2 (6 bases). Germline CDR1 is SEHNR and CDR2 is FQNEAQ (reference sequence). The CDR3 sequence is 14 residues long. V lost 5 bases and J 4 bases, leaving 14 bases between the germline ends. In DNA, the CDR3 is TGTGCCAGCAGCCTCGGTGGGGGAGGAGAGACCCAGTACTTC. Protein: CASSLGGGGETQYF.

CDR3 DNA sequence: TGTGCCACCAGCAAGTATCAGGGTTCTTTCCAAGAGACCCAGTACTTC. Its translation: CATSKYQGSFQETQYF. V and J are TRBV15 and TRBJ2-5; the D gene is possibly TRBD1 (5 bases). Trimming stripped 4 bases from V and 1 base from J, with 16 bases between. This CDR3 contains 16 residues. Germline V lookup: CDR1 LNHNV, CDR2 YYDKDF (reference sequence).